A single sample gave rise to the 27 T cell receptor beta chains below, sequenced in a study of T-cell memory formation after mild COVID-19. Via MiXCR, TCRdb re-called the 5' RACE reads, giving one row per CDR3 protein. The data show fewer than 700,000 distinct CDR3 sequences, with 15% to 20% seen just once and approximately 12% held by the top ten. The sequencing sample was made of PBMCs or a T cell subset sorted from them (not recorded which). The source of these receptors is an adult woman who had mild COVID-19 (a few samples of this study predate the infection). Cell type and time point are not known.

This clonotype showed up just a few times. The chain links TRBV6-5 to TRBJ2-1; 11 positions agree with TRBD2. J lost 12 bases, V lost 5 bases, and 12 bases had no gene match. CDR1 and CDR2 (germline): MNHEY, SVGAGI. This CDR3 contains 15 residues. Here the CDR3 DNA reads TGTGCCAGCAGTCCGTTGGCTAGCGGGAGGAGCGTGCAGTTCTTC. Translating it yields CASSPLASGRSVQFF.

This chain links TRBV6-1 with TRBJ1-6; a possible D gene is TRBD1 (6 bases). The CDR3 spans 17 residues. From germline, CDR1 is MNHNS and CDR2 SASEGT. Between the trimmed V and J ends, which lost 0 bases and 0 bases, there was a span of 9 bases. The CDR3 nucleotides are TGTGCCAGCAGTGAAGCGGACAGCCACTCCTATAATTCACCCCTCCACTTT. It yields the protein CASSEADSHSYNSPLHF.

In DNA form, the CDR3 reads TGCAGTGGGCAGAGGGGGGGCCGAACAGATACGCAGTATTTT. Translating it yields CSGQRGGRTDTQYF. The chain couples TRBV20-1 to TRBJ2-3; tentatively, D is TRBD2 (7 bases). Germline V lookup: CDR1 DFQATT, CDR2 SNEGSKA (reference sequence). The V and J ends lost 7 bases and 3 bases respectively, with 17 bases between them. This CDR3 is built from 14 residues.

The chain links TRBV19 to TRBJ2-2; 7 bases are shared with TRBD2. The length of the CDR3 is 13 residues. Germline V lookup: CDR1 LNHDA, CDR2 SQIVND (reference sequence). V was pared by 4 bases and J by 7 bases, with 3 bases of the junction left unmatched. The CDR3 DNA follows: TGTGCCAGTAGTACGGGGGGACTCGGGGAGCTGTTTTTT. Encoded protein: CASSTGGLGELFF. The full variable domain, its missing parts supplied by reference TRBV19 and TRBJ2-2, is DGGITQSPKYLFRKEGQNVTLSCEQNLNHDAMYWYRQDPGQGLRLIYYSQIVNDFQKGDIAEGYSVSREKKESFPLTVTSAQKNPTAFYLCASSTGGLGELFFGEGSRLTVL.

V and J are TRBV7-9 and TRBJ2-3; no definite D call. The CDR3 is made up of 11 amino acids. Trimming shortened V by 8 bases and J by 7 bases, and 10 bases separated the two germline ends. Germline CDR1 SEHNR, CDR2 FQNEAQ (reference sequence). The CDR3 reads CASDTGHTQYF. CDR3 nucleotide sequence: TGTGCCAGCGACACCGGGCATACGCAGTATTTT.

This clonotype was seen a few times. The gene calls are TRBV15 and TRBJ1-1; 7 bases match TRBD1. The germline V gene encodes CDR1 LNHNV and CDR2 YYDKDF (reference sequence). V lost 5 bases and J lost 0; bases outside the gene matches: 3. This CDR3 has 14 residues. CDR3 DNA sequence: TGTGCCACCAGCTTCGGGACAGTGAACACTGAAGCTTTCTTT. The encoded protein is CATSFGTVNTEAFF.

The chain is built from TRBV29-1 and TRBJ2-1; D uncertain. The CDR3 covers 11 residues. The V end was cut by 8 bases, the J end by 0 bases, with 5 bases between. Germline V lookup: CDR1 SQVTM, CDR2 ANQGSEA. CDR3 sequence (DNA): TGCAGCCTCAGCTCCTACAATGAGCAGTTCTTC. Amino acid sequence: CSLSSYNEQFF.

The chain couples TRBV12-3 or TRBV12-4 to TRBJ1-5; a weak D match, TRBD1 (6 bases). V was clipped by 6 bases and J by 7 bases, with 16 bases between them. This CDR3 region has 14 residues. The CDR3 DNA follows: TGTGCCAGCAGCCCCTGGCGTAGGGGGCAGCCCCAGCATTTT. Translation: CASSPWRRGQPQHF.

This clonotype turned up a few times. J is TRBJ1-2 and V is TRBV6-4, with D uncertain. The CDR3 contains 12 residues. Trimming removed 0 bases from V and 4 bases from J, with 3 bases in between. Germline assignment: CDR1 MRHNA and CDR2 SNTAGT. CDR3: CASSDSVYGYTF. CDR3 nucleotides: TGTGCCAGCAGTGACTCTGTCTATGGCTACACCTTC.

This chain uses TRBV5-1 with TRBJ1-2, with D uncertain. V dropped 4 bases and J dropped 2 bases, with 3 bases sitting between them. The CDR3 covers 11 residues. Germline CDR1 is SGHRS and CDR2 is YFSETQ. The CDR3 loop is CASSNNYGYTF. CDR3 bases: TGCGCCAGCAGCAACAACTATGGCTACACCTTC. Based on the CDR3 plus reference TRBV5-1 and TRBJ1-2, the full variable domain is KAGVTQTPRYLIKTRGQQVTLSCSPISGHRSVSWYQQTPGQGLQFLFEYFSETQRNKGNFPGRFSGRQFSNSRSEMNVSTLELGDSALYLCASSNNYGYTFGSGTRLTVV.

The rearrangement joins TRBV5-1 to TRBJ2-3; TRBD1 matches 8 bases. The CDR3 extends over 14 amino acids. The ends lost 7 bases at V and 5 bases at J; junction bases unmatched: 9. Germline V gene lookup returns CDR1 SGHRS and CDR2 YFSETQ. The DNA for the CDR3 is TGCGCCAGCTCCCAGGGGGCGCAAATAGATACGCAGTATTTT. It codes for CASSQGAQIDTQYF. Complete variable domain (other parts from reference TRBV5-1 and TRBJ2-3): KAGVTQTPRYLIKTRGQQVTLSCSPISGHRSVSWYQQTPGQGLQFLFEYFSETQRNKGNFPGRFSGRQFSNSRSEMNVSTLELGDSALYLCASSQGAQIDTQYFGPGTRLTVL.

The CDR3 DNA reads TGTGCCAGCAGCTTAGGGGGTTCAGGGTTCTACGAGCAGTACTTC. It translates to CASSLGGSGFYEQYF. The chain joins TRBV11-2 to TRBJ2-7, with D possibly TRBD1 on 5 matching bases. The germline gives CDR1 SGHAT, CDR2 FQNNGV. The CDR3 has 15 amino acids. V shed 1 base and J shed 3 bases, with 13 bases lying between them.

This clonotype was seen more than once but under ten times. The chain's CDR3 is CSAGQAGANVLTF. The DNA of the CDR3 is TGCAGCGCCGGACAGGCTGGGGCCAACGTCCTGACTTTC. The chain is built from TRBV29-1 and TRBJ2-6, with TRBD1 matching over 7 bases. The CDR3 spans 13 residues. V was clipped by 7 bases and J by 2 bases; unmatched bases: 2. Germline CDR1 SQVTM, CDR2 ANQGSEA.

This clonotype has only a few counts. The chain employs TRBV20-1 and TRBJ2-4; the D is unclear. Germline loops: CDR1 DFQATT, CDR2 SNEGSKA (reference sequence). Trimming stripped 1 base from V and 2 bases from J, with 12 bases between. The length of the CDR3 is 15 residues. The CDR3 spells CSARGRMGSKNIQYF. CDR3 nucleotides: TGCAGTGCTAGAGGCCGGATGGGGTCCAAAAACATTCAGTACTTC.

This chain uses TRBV12-3 or TRBV12-4 with TRBJ2-1; D remains unclear. V gave up 6 bases and J gave up 8 bases, with 17 bases separating them. The CDR3 covers 14 residues. The CDR3 region is CASRKGHYVDEQFF. CDR3 nucleotide sequence: TGTGCCAGCAGAAAGGGCCACTACGTCGATGAGCAGTTCTTC.

This chain connects TRBV24-1 to TRBJ2-2, with a weak D call TRBD2 (5 bases). Germline loops: CDR1 KGHDR, CDR2 SFDVKD. The CDR3 runs to 17 residues. Between the trimmed V and J ends, which lost 0 bases and 5 bases, there was a span of 15 bases. CDR3 protein: CATSDLQRGRGTGELFF. In DNA, the CDR3 is TGTGCCACCAGTGATTTGCAGAGAGGGAGAGGGACCGGGGAGCTGTTTTTT.

This clonotype has only a few counts. The chain uses TRBV12-3 or TRBV12-4 and TRBJ2-7; a possible D gene is TRBD1 (5 bases). The V end lost 3 bases, the J end lost 5 bases, and 11 bases lay between the germline ends. The CDR3 length is 13 residues. The CDR3 bases are TGTGCCAGCAGTTTTTCAGGGTCCCACGAGCAGTACTTC. Translated: CASSFSGSHEQYF.

V gene TRBV2 combines with J gene TRBJ1-1; D is perhaps TRBD1 (6 bases). CDR1 SNHLY and CDR2 FYNNEI come from the germline V gene. The length of the CDR3 is 13 residues. V dropped 9 bases and J dropped 5 bases, with 16 bases sitting between them. This CDR3 reads CASKERGGTEAFF. The CDR3 coding sequence is TGTGCCAGTAAGGAAAGAGGGGGGACTGAAGCTTTCTTT. Full variable domain (outside the CDR3, taken from reference TRBV2 and TRBJ1-1): EPEVTQTPSHQVTQMGQEVILRCVPISNHLYFYWYRQILGQKVEFLVSFYNNEISEKSEIFDDQFSVERPDGSNFTLKIRSTKLEDSAMYFCASKERGGTEAFFGQGTRLTVV.

V is TRBV12-3 or TRBV12-4 and J is TRBJ2-1; perhaps TRBD2 as D (6 bases). Trimming cost V 6 bases and J 4 bases, with 16 bases left between them. The CDR3 sequence is 15 residues long. The CDR3 here is CASRRTSSPYNEQFF. CDR3 DNA sequence: TGTGCCAGCAGGCGTACTAGCTCCCCTTACAATGAGCAGTTCTTC.

CDR3 bases: TGTGCCACCAGCAGAGGGACAGGGCTTTCGGAGACCCAGTACTTC. Its translation is CATSRGTGLSETQYF. The chain uses TRBV15 and TRBJ2-5; TRBD1 matches at 8 bases. V lost 1 base and J lost 5; bases outside the gene matches: 6. The CDR3 has 15 amino acids. CDR1 is LNHNV and CDR2 is YYDKDF in the germline V gene (reference sequence). The variable domain in full, completed from reference TRBV15 and TRBJ2-5, reads DAMVIQNPRYQVTQFGKPVTLSCSQTLNHNVMYWYQQKSSQAPKLLFHYYDKDFNNEADTPDNFQSRRPNTSFCFLDIRSPGLGDTAMYLCATSRGTGLSETQYFGPGTRLLVL.

This chain connects TRBV12-5 to TRBJ2-3; TRBD1 matches 8 bases. From germline, CDR1 is LGHNT and CDR2 FRNRAP. This CDR3 comprises 15 residues. V shed 1 base, J shed 2 bases, and the junction held 2 bases outside the gene matches. CDR3 region: CASGLDRGYTDTQYF. CDR3 nucleotide sequence: TGTGCTAGTGGTTTGGACAGGGGGTACACAGATACGCAGTATTTT.

This clonotype was counted a few times. The gene calls are TRBV20-1 and TRBJ2-3, with 7 bases aligning to TRBD2. The CDR3 totals 16 residues. The germline V gene has CDR1 DFQATT and CDR2 SNEGSKA (reference sequence). V trimming: 0 bases; J trimming: 7 bases; junction bases outside the gene matches: 13. This CDR3 reads CSARDGAGATHYTQYF. Written as DNA, the CDR3 is TGCAGTGCTAGAGATGGGGCGGGAGCGACGCACTATACGCAGTATTTT.

The chain combines TRBV3-1 with TRBJ1-1; D remains ambiguous. Germline CDR1 LGHDT, CDR2 YNNKEL (reference sequence). Trimming cost V 0 bases and J 0 bases, with 8 bases left between them. The CDR3 consists of 15 residues. The CDR3 sequence is CASSQDGLLNTEAFF. The DNA of the CDR3 is TGTGCCAGCAGCCAAGATGGACTGCTGAACACTGAAGCTTTCTTT.

This clonotype was found a few times. The rearrangement joins TRBV14 to TRBJ2-3; D not certain. The V end lost 0 bases, the J end lost 2 bases, and 15 bases lay between the germline ends. Germline loops: CDR1 SGHDN, CDR2 FVKESK. The CDR3 runs to 17 residues. The CDR3 is CASSQEPGLAHTDTQYF. The DNA of the CDR3 is TGTGCCAGCAGCCAAGAGCCGGGCCTCGCACACACAGATACGCAGTATTTT.

This chain links TRBV7-3 with TRBJ2-5; TRBD1 agrees at 12 bases. V shed 1 base and J 5 bases; nucleotides not matched to a gene: 8. Germline V gene lookup returns CDR1 SGHTA and CDR2 FQGTGA. The CDR3 is made up of 17 amino acids. The CDR3 spells CASSLRGQGAVGETQYF. The DNA of the CDR3 is TGTGCCAGCAGCTTAAGGGGACAGGGGGCTGTAGGGGAGACCCAGTACTTC.

This clonotype was counted between two and nine times. The chain has TRBV6-2 or TRBV6-3 and TRBJ2-3, with D perhaps TRBD2 (5 bases). Deletions cut 2 bases from V and 3 bases from J, with 9 bases between. Germline-derived CDR1 and CDR2 are MNHEY and SVGEGT. The CDR3 runs 14 residues. CDR3 nucleotide sequence: TGTGCCAGCAGTTACCCCGGAGGAACAGATACGCAGTATTTT. Protein sequence: CASSYPGGTDTQYF.

Only a few counts were recorded for this clonotype. The chain links TRBV12-3 or TRBV12-4 to TRBJ2-3, with D unresolved. The ends were cut back, 3 bases at V and 2 bases at J, with 12 bases in the middle. The CDR3 consists of 15 residues. The CDR3 is CASSFLGTNTDTQYF. CDR3 coding DNA: TGTGCCAGCAGTTTCCTAGGAACAAACACAGATACGCAGTATTTT.